This TCR beta chain was recorded in a study of blood T cell repertoires in COVID-19. Study-level information: The samples span acute and convalescent COVID-19 from the United States, Italy and Spain. PBMCs, B-cell-depleted T cells, or T cells were the source of the cDNA or gDNA that made up the material.

Patients of the Seattle cohort, enrolled during active infection, were followed longitudinally. The CDR3 is 17 residues long. Unmatched junction bases numbered 8, after V lost 3 bases and J lost 5 bases. The germline gives CDR1 KGHDR, CDR2 SFDVKD. The authors' processing: The authors estimated nucleated cell counts from reference gene primer amplification. This table comes from immunoSEQ multiplex PCR, and its TCRdb copy is limited to in-frame clones, with some not included. The DNA was the basis for D and trimming; V, J and clone size are from that table. The sample shows 300,000 to 350,000 clones, about 90% of them seen only once.

The sequence derives from a woman in her twenties or thirties with COVID-19, enrolled during active disease. The chain combines TRBV24-1 with TRBJ2-1; 11 bases are shared with TRBD1. The sample taken for sequencing was peripheral blood. DNA for the CDR3: TGTGCCACCAGTGATGGGGCCGGGACAGGGGGAAACAATGAGCAGTTCTTC. This codes for CATSDGAGTGGNNEQFF.